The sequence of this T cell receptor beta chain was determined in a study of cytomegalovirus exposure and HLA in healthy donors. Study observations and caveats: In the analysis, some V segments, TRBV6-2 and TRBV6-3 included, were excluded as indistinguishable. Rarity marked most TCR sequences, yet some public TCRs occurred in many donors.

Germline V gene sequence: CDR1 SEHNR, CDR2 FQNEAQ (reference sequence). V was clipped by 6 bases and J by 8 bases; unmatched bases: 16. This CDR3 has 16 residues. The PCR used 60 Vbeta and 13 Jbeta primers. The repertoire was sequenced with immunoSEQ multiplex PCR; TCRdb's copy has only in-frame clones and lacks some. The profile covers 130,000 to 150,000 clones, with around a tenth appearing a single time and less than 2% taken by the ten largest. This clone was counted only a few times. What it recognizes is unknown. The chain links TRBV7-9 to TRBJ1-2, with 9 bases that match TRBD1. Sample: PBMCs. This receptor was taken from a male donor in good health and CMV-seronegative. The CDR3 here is CASSSRGTGFMMGYTF. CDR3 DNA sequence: TGTGCCAGCAGTTCTAGGGGGACAGGGTTCATGATGGGCTACACCTTC.